This T cell receptor beta chain was identified in a study of CD8 T cells in ankylosing spondylitis. Study-level results: A motif in TCR beta, a set of under 10 highly homologous variants, appeared characteristic of ankylosing spondylitis blood. Disease-linked clones had a CD8+ phenotype and relatively low frequency in peripheral blood. Enrichment of disease-linked clones was reportedly significant in matched ankylosing spondylitis synovial fluid. Previously reported in reactive arthritis synovial fluid and blood were some of the motif variants.

Researchers built TCR beta libraries using quantitative 5'-RACE with molecular barcodes. MiXCR was run by TCRdb on the 5' RACE reads, yielding one entry per CDR3 protein. Of about 330,000 distinct CDR3 sequences in the sample, 7% to 9% were seen once. From germline, CDR1 is LGHDT and CDR2 YNNKEL (reference sequence). Trimming cost V 1 base and J 5 bases, with 12 bases left between them. The CDR3 runs to 15 residues. This clonotype was counted many times. Its target is unknown. The sequence came from a male donor with ankylosing spondylitis. Sample: blood, either unsorted or a sorted T cell fraction (not recorded which). The genes are TRBV3-1 and TRBJ1-5; D may be TRBD1 (5 bases). In nucleotides, the CDR3 is TGTGCCAGCAGCCAAGGGGAGGGGAAGCATCAGCCCCAGCATTTT. This codes for CASSQGEGKHQPQHF.